A single sample is the source of the 20 T cell receptor beta chains below, sequenced in a study of identifying expanded T cells in peripheral blood. The data were produced by immunoSEQ multiplex PCR, yet TCRdb's version contains in-frame clones alone and is incomplete. Of about 130,000 clones in the sample, about 88% were seen once. Sequencing was done on a sample of blood. These receptors all stem from a person aged 18-69 years in good health.

This sequence joins TRBV6-4 and TRBJ1-3; D remains ambiguous. Germline V lookup: CDR1 MRHNA, CDR2 SNTAGT. Deletions cut 6 bases from V and 4 bases from J, with 1 base between. This CDR3 contains 10 residues. The CDR3, as DNA: TGTGCCAGCAGAGGAAACACCATATATTTT. It translates to CASRGNTIYF.

The chain couples TRBV19 to TRBJ1-2; 10 bases line up with TRBD1. This CDR3 region has 14 residues. CDR1 is LNHDA, CDR2 SQIVND, per germline (reference sequence). J lost 8 bases, V lost 9 bases, and 12 bases had no gene match. The CDR3 spells CASQPGQGLYGYTF. The CDR3 DNA follows: TGTGCCAGCCAGCCGGGACAGGGGCTTTACGGCTACACCTTC.

The V gene is TRBV10-1, the J gene TRBJ2-6; unclear D gene. The CDR3 totals 15 residues. V lost 4 bases, J lost 3 bases, and 10 bases lay in between. Germline-derived CDR1 and CDR2 are WNHNN and SYGVQD (reference sequence). CDR3 nucleotide sequence: TGCGCCAGCAGTGGAGGAAGTGGTGGGGCCAACGTCCTGACTTTC. Residues: CASSGGSGGANVLTF.

The gene calls are TRBV19 and TRBJ1-5, with D possibly TRBD1 on 6 matching bases. The CDR3 sequence is 15 residues long. The V end lost 4 bases, the J end lost 0 bases, and 10 bases lay between the germline ends. The V gene's germline CDR1 is LNHDA and CDR2 SQIVND (reference sequence). CDR3 coding DNA: TGTGCCAGTAGTACGACAGGTAGTAGCAATCAGCCCCAGCATTTT. It yields the protein CASSTTGSSNQPQHF.

The DNA for the CDR3 is TGCGCCAGCAGCCTCAGACAGCTCCAGGGGACTAATGAAAAACTGTTTTTT. Its protein product is CASSLRQLQGTNEKLFF. The rearrangement joins TRBV5-1 to TRBJ1-4, with D tentatively TRBD1 (6 bases). The CDR3 contains 17 residues. Germline V gives CDR1 SGHRS, CDR2 YFSETQ. Trimming left V 4 bases short and J 2 bases short, with 18 bases between.

The V gene is TRBV5-1, the J gene TRBJ2-3; D is perhaps TRBD1 (6 bases). CDR3 length: 16 amino acids. Germline loops: CDR1 SGHRS, CDR2 YFSETQ. The V and J ends lost 0 bases and 4 bases respectively, with 15 bases between them. The chain's CDR3 is CASSLDWDNFPDTQYF. The CDR3 DNA reads TGCGCCAGCAGCTTGGATTGGGACAATTTCCCAGATACGCAGTATTTT.

The chain recombines TRBV18 with TRBJ1-4; D gene unclear. Germline V gene lookup returns CDR1 KGHSH and CDR2 LQKENI. V was cut by 1 base and J by 4 bases, with 10 bases left in between. The CDR3 is 15 residues long. CDR3 residues: CASSPQGYDNEKLFF. The DNA for the CDR3 is TGTGCCAGCTCACCACAGGGATATGATAATGAAAAACTGTTTTTT.

The rearrangement joins TRBV5-4 to TRBJ2-1; TRBD1 agrees at 8 bases. Germline CDR1 and CDR2: SGHNT and YYREEE (reference sequence). The J segment lost 8 bases and the V segment lost 4 bases, leaving 11 bases of the junction unmatched. This CDR3 comprises 15 residues. In DNA form, the CDR3 reads TGTGCCAGCAGCCAAGACTGGGGCAGGGGGCATGAGCAGTTCTTC. Its protein product is CASSQDWGRGHEQFF.

This clone was picked up one time. CDR3 residues: CASSFQGGTEAFF. The CDR3 DNA is TGCGCCAGCAGCTTCCAGGGAGGAACTGAAGCTTTCTTT. The chain employs TRBV5-1 and TRBJ1-1, with D possibly being TRBD1 (5 bases). Per germline, CDR1 SGHRS and CDR2 YFSETQ. The CDR3 covers 13 residues. Trimming cost V 2 bases and J 5 bases, with 10 bases left between them.

The chain uses TRBV6-5 and TRBJ1-1; D may be TRBD1 (6 bases). V was trimmed by 0 bases and J by 8 bases, leaving 13 bases between them. Germline-derived CDR1 and CDR2 are MNHEY and SVGAGI. This CDR3 contains 14 residues. CDR3 sequence (DNA): TGTGCCAGCAGTTACTCGAGGGGGGGGACAGAAGCTTTCTTT. This sequence encodes CASSYSRGGTEAFF.

The V and J genes are TRBV6-5 and TRBJ2-1; 12 bases match TRBD2. Germline-derived CDR1 and CDR2 are MNHEY and SVGAGI. CDR3 length equals 15 residues. Unmatched junction bases numbered 1, after V lost 4 bases and J lost 3 bases. DNA for the CDR3: TGTGCCAGCAGTTTGACTAGCGGGGGCTACAATGAGCAGTTCTTC. Translated, it gives CASSLTSGGYNEQFF.

This chain links TRBV29-1 with TRBJ1-1; maybe TRBD1 (5 bases). The CDR3 length is 12 residues. From germline, CDR1 is SQVTM and CDR2 ANQGSEA. Trimming pared 3 bases from V and 1 base from J, leaving 6 bases between. The CDR3 DNA reads as TGCAGCGTTGACAGGGCGAACACTGAAGCTTTCTTT. It yields the protein CSVDRANTEAFF.

Comments on this clone: In the same sample, other DNA sequences code for this CDR3. J is TRBJ2-7 and V is TRBV5-4, with a possible D match to TRBD1 (6 bases). Between the trimmed V and J ends, which lost 0 bases and 2 bases, there was a span of 9 bases. The CDR3 has 14 amino acids. Germline CDR1 and CDR2: SGHNT and YYREEE (reference sequence). This CDR3 reads CASSLGQGPYEQYF. The CDR3 DNA is TGTGCCAGCAGCTTGGGGCAGGGGCCCTACGAGCAGTACTTC.

The V and J genes are TRBV29-1 and TRBJ2-2; weak D call: TRBD2 (6 bases). In germline, CDR1 is SQVTM, CDR2 ANQGSEA. The CDR3 length is 14 residues. Trimming removed 5 bases at V and 0 bases at J, with 10 bases between. The CDR3 DNA follows: TGCAGCGTTTTGCGGGATCCGAACACCGGGGAGCTGTTTTTT. It specifies CSVLRDPNTGELFF.

CDR3 residues: CATIGTSGPRRSGTQYF. The CDR3 nucleotides read TGTGCCACTATCGGGACTAGCGGGCCACGGCGGTCGGGTACGCAGTATTTT. V and J are TRBV2 and TRBJ2-3; 12 positions agree with TRBD2. The ends lost 10 bases at V and 8 bases at J; junction bases unmatched: 19. This CDR3 has 17 residues. CDR1 is SNHLY, CDR2 FYNNEI, per germline.

The rearrangement joins TRBV6-1 to TRBJ1-2; D not resolved. The CDR3 loop spans 13 amino acids. V dropped 3 bases and J dropped 7 bases, with 12 bases sitting between them. Looked up from germline, CDR1 is MNHNS and CDR2 is SASEGT. CDR3 amino acids: CASSEEGAGGYTF. The DNA for the CDR3 is TGTGCCAGCAGTGAGGAGGGCGCGGGTGGCTACACCTTC.

This clone was counted a few times. The chain has TRBV29-1 and TRBJ1-2; 7 bases line up with TRBD1. Unmatched junction bases numbered 12, after V lost 8 bases and J lost 6 bases. The CDR3 spans 13 residues. Germline CDR1 SQVTM, CDR2 ANQGSEA. The CDR3 DNA follows: TGCAGCACGCGATCAGGGGGGATGGATGGCTACACCTTC. Amino acid sequence: CSTRSGGMDGYTF.

The chain couples TRBV20-1 to TRBJ2-7; D ambiguous. This CDR3 is 10 amino acids long. Deletions cut 5 bases from V and 5 bases from J, with 7 bases between. Germline V gene lookup returns CDR1 DFQATT and CDR2 SNEGSKA (reference sequence). This CDR3 is CSAVDNEQYF. CDR3 nucleotides: TGCAGTGCTGTCGACAACGAGCAGTACTTC.

This clone was seen just once. The V call is TRBV6-1, the J call TRBJ1-2; possible D gene TRBD1, 5 bases. Germline V gene sequence: CDR1 MNHNS, CDR2 SASEGT. The CDR3 runs 13 residues. Trimming removed 2 bases from V and 8 bases from J, with 12 bases in between. CDR3 sequence (DNA): TGTGCCAGCAGTGAAAGACAGCCGCGGGGCTACACCTTC. It specifies CASSERQPRGYTF.

A few counts support this clone. The chain combines TRBV5-1 with TRBJ2-1; 7 positions agree with TRBD2. The CDR3 consists of 17 residues. Trimming removed 3 bases from V and 7 bases from J; junction bases left unmatched: 16. The germline CDR1 and CDR2 sequences are SGHRS and YFSETQ. CDR3 protein: CASSSVGGGILRNEQFF. The CDR3 nucleotides read TGCGCCAGCAGCTCGGTTGGGGGAGGGATACTTAGGAATGAGCAGTTCTTC.